Listed below are T cell receptor beta chains from one sample, sequenced in a study of Graves' ophthalmopathy and Graves' hyperthyroidism. From the multiplex PCR reads, TCRdb called clonotypes with MiXCR, one entry per CDR3 protein. The table records approximately 210,000 distinct CDR3 sequences, about 32% of them present only once. Source material: peripheral blood. These receptors were obtained from a man in his fifties with Graves' ophthalmopathy. CDR3s include the opening cysteine and the closing phenylalanine or tryptophan. D genes are given only for firm matches. Clone size is not always given. Where it is, it says once, few, many or a class for expanded clones.

clone size	D gene	J gene	V gene	CDR3 protein	CDR3 DNA
many	NA	TRBJ1-1	TRBV7-9	CASSEGVPGAFF	TGTGCCAGCAGCGAAGGGGTCCCGGGAGCTTTCTTT
many	NA	TRBJ2-7	TRBV11-2	CASSLSGGIDEQYF	TGTGCCAGCAGCTTAAGTGGCGGGATCGACGAGCAGTACTTC
many	TRBD2	TRBJ2-7	TRBV29-1	CSVEGASGRSPEEQYF	TGCAGCGTTGAAGGTGCTAGCGGGAGGTCCCCTGAGGAGCAGTACTTC
NA	TRBD2	TRBJ2-7	TRBV19	CASRAGTSIYYEQYF	TGTGCCAGTAGGGCCGGGACTAGCATTTACTACGAGCAGTACTTC
many	NA	TRBJ2-6	TRBV7-2	CASSSSSGANVLTF	TGTGCCAGCAGCTCATCGAGTGGGGCCAACGTCCTGACTTTC
many	NA	TRBJ2-5	TRBV7-8	CASSTGTKETQYF	TGTGCCAGCAGCACCGGGACGAAAGAGACCCAGTACTTC
many	TRBD1	TRBJ1-5	TRBV9	CASSVGQGSNQPQHF	TGTGCCAGCAGCGTAGGACAGGGGAGCAATCAGCCCCAGCATTTT
NA	NA	TRBJ1-5	TRBV11-2	CASSLVRGGQGNQPQHF	TGTGCCAGCAGCTTAGTTCGGGGGGGTCAGGGCAATCAGCCCCAGCATTTT
NA	NA	TRBJ1-1	TRBV12-3/TRBV12-4	CASSLSGVNTEAFF	TGTGCCAGCAGTTTATCCGGAGTTAACACTGAAGCTTTCTTT
many	TRBD2	TRBJ2-7	TRBV11-2	CASTASGSTPREQYF	TGTGCCAGCACGGCTAGCGGGAGTACCCCGCGCGAGCAGTACTTC
NA	TRBD1	TRBJ2-7	TRBV27	CASSPPTGMLSYEQYF	TGTGCCAGCAGTCCCCCGACAGGGATGCTCTCCTACGAGCAGTACTTC
many	NA	TRBJ1-6	TRBV6-5	CASSYSRSLGGIDSPLHF	TGTGCCAGCAGTTACTCGAGGTCCCTAGGAGGTATCGATTCACCCCTCCACTTT
many	TRBD2	TRBJ2-2	TRBV5-6	CASSRPAGGNTGELFF	TGTGCCAGCAGCAGACCAGCGGGAGGGAACACCGGGGAGCTGTTTTTT
NA	NA	TRBJ2-7	TRBV6-1	CASSGTRSSYEQYF	TGTGCCAGCAGCGGGACACGGTCCTCCTACGAGCAGTACTTC
many	NA	TRBJ2-7	TRBV28	CASSPRLLSYEQYF	TGTGCCAGCAGTCCCAGGCTACTGTCCTACGAGCAGTACTTC
NA	NA	TRBJ2-7	TRBV6-2/TRBV6-3	CASSYLNPVSGRGTYEQYF	TGTGCCAGCAGTTACCTAAACCCGGTTTCGGGACGCGGAACCTACGAGCAGTACTTC
many	TRBD2	TRBJ2-7	TRBV2	CASSRERTSGRKGHEQYF	TGTGCCAGCAGTAGGGAAAGGACTAGCGGGAGAAAAGGCCACGAGCAGTACTTC
NA	NA	TRBJ2-4	TRBV7-8	CASSLEAGLAKNIQYF	TGTGCCAGCAGCTTAGAAGCAGGGCTAGCCAAAAACATTCAGTACTTC